This T cell receptor beta chain was captured in a study of cytotoxic CD8 clonotypes in ibrutinib-treated CLL. Assay: immunoSEQ multiplex PCR; the TCRdb copy retains only in-frame clones and omits some. The sample records over 9,000 clones, about 81% being singletons. The V gene end was trimmed by 8 bases and the J gene end by 1 base; junction bases not matched to a gene: 6. The CDR3 runs 15 residues. Germline V gene data show CDR1 as SNHLY and CDR2 as FYNNEI. Of note for this clone: The antigen remains undetermined.

Points from the study as a whole: Rare overall, public clonotypes shrank or held steady under therapy.

The J gene is TRBJ2-3, the V gene TRBV2; 10 bases match TRBD2. This TCR derives from a human donor with chronic lymphocytic leukemia. The sample consisted of PBMCs, taken at disease progression, from a patient treated with ibrutinib. The CDR3 reads CASGQGTSGTDTQYF. CDR3 DNA sequence: TGTGCCAGCGGTCAGGGGACTAGCGGCACAGATACGCAGTATTTT.